The 17 T cell receptor beta chains below come from one sample, sequenced in a study of blood T cell repertoires in COVID-19. Here immunoSEQ multiplex PCR was the method, and the copy in TCRdb shows in-frame clones only, minus some. The data hold about 250,000 clones, with more than 65% observed a single time. Sequences were obtained from peripheral blood. The receptors originated from a man between 50 and 59 years old with active or convalescent COVID-19.

V usage is TRBV20-1 and J usage is TRBJ1-1; D perhaps matches TRBD1 (6 bases). The germline gives CDR1 DFQATT, CDR2 SNEGSKA (reference sequence). V was trimmed by 7 bases and J by 6 bases, leaving 12 bases between them. The CDR3 has 11 amino acids. The CDR3 bases are TGCAGTGTCCTAAAGGGGGCTGAAGCTTTCTTT. This sequence encodes CSVLKGAEAFF.

This chain uses TRBV6-5 with TRBJ1-6, with D possibly matching TRBD1 (5 bases). The germline CDR1 and CDR2 sequences are MNHEY and SVGAGI. Trimming stripped 6 bases from V and 5 bases from J, with 11 bases between. The CDR3 has 14 residues. CDR3 sequence: CASSTGTNNSPLHF. CDR3 sequence (DNA): TGTGCCAGCAGCACCGGGACTAATAATTCACCCCTCCACTTT.

The V call is TRBV6-1, the J call TRBJ2-2, with a weak D call TRBD1 (5 bases). V dropped 2 bases and J dropped 7 bases, with 11 bases sitting between them. The CDR3 covers 14 residues. Germline V gene data show CDR1 as MNHNS and CDR2 as SASEGT. CDR3 DNA sequence: TGTGCCAGCAGTGAAATCAGGGTCGGCGGGGAGCTGTTTTTT. This encodes CASSEIRVGGELFF.

This chain uses TRBV9 with TRBJ2-3, with 9 bases that match TRBD2. Germline V gene sequence: CDR1 SGDLS, CDR2 YYNGEE. Unmatched junction bases numbered 4, after V lost 2 bases and J lost 3 bases. CDR3 length: 15 residues. Here the CDR3 reads CASSVAGGQTDTQYF. CDR3 DNA: TGTGCCAGCAGCGTTGCGGGGGGGCAAACAGATACGCAGTATTTT.

This clone appeared once. The J gene is TRBJ1-1, the V gene TRBV19; D perhaps matches TRBD1 (6 bases). V lost 6 bases to trimming and J lost 2 bases, with 13 bases between them. This CDR3 contains 14 residues. The germline V gene has CDR1 LNHDA and CDR2 SQIVND (reference sequence). DNA for the CDR3: TGTGCCAGTAGACATAACAGGGCAAACACTGAAGCTTTCTTT. It is translated as CASRHNRANTEAFF.

The chain has TRBV6-2 or TRBV6-3 and TRBJ2-7, with TRBD2 matching 7 bases. V lost 6 bases to trimming and J lost 2 bases; unmatched junction nucleotides: 7. The CDR3 is 14 residues long. CDR1 is MNHEY and CDR2 is SVGEGT in the germline V gene. The CDR3 protein is CASSGRGVAYEQYF. The CDR3 region has the DNA TGTGCCAGCAGCGGCCGGGGGGTCGCCTACGAGCAGTACTTC.

The chain combines TRBV5-4 with TRBJ1-1, with 8 nucleotides matching TRBD1. Germline values: CDR1 SGHNT, CDR2 YYREEE (reference sequence). V trimming: 2 bases; J trimming: 4 bases; junction bases outside the gene matches: 7. This CDR3 spans 15 amino acids. The CDR3 here is CASSFRTGLSTEAFF. The CDR3 DNA is TGTGCCAGCAGCTTTCGGACAGGGCTATCCACTGAAGCTTTCTTT.

As for this clone: This CDR3 is also generated by other DNA sequences in the sample. J is TRBJ2-7 and V is TRBV28; D perhaps matches TRBD1 (5 bases). The CDR3 consists of 12 residues. Germline-derived CDR1 and CDR2 are MDHEN and SYDVKM. The V gene lost 2 bases and the J gene lost 4 bases, with 6 bases spanning the gap. The CDR3 here is CASSLQGYEQYF. Written as DNA, the CDR3 is TGTGCCAGCAGTTTACAGGGATACGAGCAGTACTTC.

As regards this clone: Other DNA sequences in this sample translate to the same CDR3. For the CDR3, the DNA is TGCGCCAGCAGCAGCAACAGGGGGGCTGGGGCCGGGGAGCTGTTTTTT. This translates into CASSSNRGAGAGELFF. The J gene is TRBJ2-2, the V gene TRBV5-1, with 8 nucleotides matching TRBD1. The CDR3 covers 16 residues. The germline gives CDR1 SGHRS, CDR2 YFSETQ. J gave up 6 bases and V 4 bases, and 11 bases lay outside the gene matches.

This clone was seen at least ten times. The chain couples TRBV30 to TRBJ1-6; a possible D gene is TRBD1 (6 bases). The V end was cut by 4 bases, the J end by 6 bases, with 10 bases between. In germline, CDR1 is GTSNPN, CDR2 SVGIG (reference sequence). CDR3 length: 13 amino acids. The CDR3: CAWTEGVNSPLHF. CDR3 sequence (DNA): TGTGCCTGGACCGAGGGGGTTAATTCACCCCTCCACTTT.

The chain uses TRBV30 and TRBJ2-2; D is undetermined. V was cut by 1 base and J by 1 base, with 10 bases left in between. Germline V gives CDR1 GTSNPN, CDR2 SVGIG (reference sequence). This CDR3 is built from 15 residues. The chain's CDR3 is CAWSGRLRNTGELFF. The CDR3 DNA sequence: TGTGCCTGGAGTGGACGACTGAGGAACACCGGGGAGCTGTTTTTT.

This chain links TRBV5-1 with TRBJ1-2; D is possibly TRBD1 (6 bases). CDR3 length: 14 amino acids. V lost 5 bases and J lost 4, with 15 bases in between. CDR1 is SGHRS and CDR2 is YFSETQ in the germline V gene. CDR3 bases: TGCGCCAGCAGTCGGGACACCTTTACCTATGGCTACACCTTC. Its translation: CASSRDTFTYGYTF.

This clone was seen only a few times. V gene TRBV7-6 combines with J gene TRBJ1-6, with D uncertain. Trimming cost V 5 bases and J 10 bases, with 18 bases left between them. Per germline, CDR1 SGHVS and CDR2 FNYEAQ. This CDR3 region has 15 residues. The CDR3 DNA is TGTGCCAGCAGCCCCAGTTCCGGGTACGGCTCACCCCTCCACTTT. This gives the protein CASSPSSGYGSPLHF.

This CDR3 is CASSPGRGSNQPQHF. CDR3 bases: TGTGCCAGCTCACCGGGCAGGGGAAGCAATCAGCCCCAGCATTTT. V usage is TRBV18 and J usage is TRBJ1-5, with D possibly matching TRBD1 (6 bases). CDR1 KGHSH and CDR2 LQKENI come from the germline V gene. The CDR3 consists of 15 residues. Trimming cost V 3 bases and J 1 base, with 10 bases left between them.

The chain uses TRBV19 and TRBJ2-2, with D possibly being TRBD2 (6 bases). The CDR3 has 14 residues. Germline CDR1 reads LNHDA; CDR2 reads SQIVND (reference sequence). The V end was cut by 3 bases, the J end by 1 base, with 6 bases between. The CDR3, as DNA: TGTGCCAGTAGTATGCGGGGGAACACCGGGGAGCTGTTTTTT. Protein: CASSMRGNTGELFF.

This clone showed up just once. This chain uses TRBV24-1 with TRBJ2-6, with a tentative D call TRBD1 (6 bases). CDR1 and CDR2 from the germline V gene are KGHDR and SFDVKD. The CDR3 loop spans 15 amino acids. The ends were cut back, 5 bases at V and 4 bases at J, with 11 bases in the middle. The CDR3 DNA follows: TGTGCCACCAGTGGTTCAGGGGCCGGGGCCAACGTCCTGACTTTC. This sequence encodes CATSGSGAGANVLTF.

In its sample, this clone was seen once. The chain joins TRBV7-9 to TRBJ1-5; D unclear. The V end lost 5 bases, the J end lost 9 bases, and 14 bases lay between the germline ends. The CDR3 contains 13 residues. Germline CDR1 SEHNR, CDR2 FQNEAQ (reference sequence). CDR3: CASSPKITGPQHF. CDR3 DNA: TGTGCCAGCAGCCCCAAGATTACGGGGCCCCAGCATTTT.